The 22 T cell receptor beta chains below all came from one sample that was sequenced in a study of OX40 agonist ivuxolimab in advanced cancers. The data were produced by immunoSEQ multiplex PCR, yet TCRdb's version contains in-frame clones alone and is incomplete. The sample has roughly 30,000 clones, approximately 86% seen once; the top ten hold around 31%. Source: CD4+ or CD8+ T cells sorted from blood, taken in a trial of the OX40 agonist ivuxolimab. These receptors were taken from an adult with an advanced solid tumor such as melanoma, head and neck, liver or kidney cancer.

As regards this clone: The germline gene is not matched at one end of the junction; a read error may be the cause. This CDR3 is CASNIRGSYGQYF. As DNA, the CDR3 is TGTGCCAGCAATATCAGGGGGTCCTACGGGCAGTACTTC. This chain connects TRBV2 to TRBJ2-7, with TRBD1 matching over 7 bases. Germline assignment: CDR1 SNHLY and CDR2 FYNNEI. The length of the CDR3 is 13 residues.

This rearrangement joins TRBV4-2 to TRBJ2-1, with D possibly TRBD2 on 5 matching bases. Deletions cut 1 base from V and 7 bases from J, with 11 bases between. The CDR3 runs to 14 residues. The germline V gene encodes CDR1 LGHNA and CDR2 YNFKEQ. The CDR3 spells CASSQGLAWNEQFF. The CDR3 coding sequence is TGTGCCAGCAGCCAAGGTCTAGCTTGGAATGAGCAGTTCTTC.

The chain links TRBV28 to TRBJ2-5; D is undetermined. The CDR3 covers 12 residues. CDR1 is MDHEN and CDR2 is SYDVKM in the germline V gene. Trimming removed 5 bases at V and 4 bases at J, with 8 bases between. This chain's CDR3 is CASSRRVETQYF. The CDR3 bases are TGTGCCAGCAGTCGCCGGGTAGAGACCCAGTACTTC.

The chain couples TRBV6-4 to TRBJ2-3; D is unclear. V was trimmed by 2 bases and J by 1 base, leaving 7 bases between them. The CDR3 sequence is 14 residues long. Germline CDR1 MRHNA, CDR2 SNTAGT. The chain's CDR3 is CASSDSGGTDTQYF. The CDR3 DNA follows: TGTGCCAGCAGTGACAGTGGGGGCACAGATACGCAGTATTTT.

The gene calls are TRBV27 and TRBJ1-5, with 8 bases lining up with TRBD1. J lost 0 bases, V lost 6 bases, and 1 base had no gene match. The CDR3 length is 14 residues. Per germline, CDR1 MNHEY and CDR2 SMNVEV (reference sequence). DNA of the CDR3: TGTGCCAGCAGGGGGACAGGTAGCAATCAGCCCCAGCATTTT. Its protein product is CASRGTGSNQPQHF.

This chain joins TRBV9 and TRBJ1-4; D may be TRBD1 (6 bases). From germline, CDR1 is SGDLS and CDR2 YYNGEE. This CDR3 region has 15 residues. V shed 3 bases and J shed 5 bases, with 14 bases lying between them. CDR3 in DNA: TGTGCCAGCAGCGGGTTCGAGGGGGGAAATGAAAAACTGTTTTTT. This sequence encodes CASSGFEGGNEKLFF.

This chain links TRBV6-5 with TRBJ1-2; 7 bases are a match to TRBD1. The V segment lost 2 bases and the J segment 4 bases; nucleotides outside the gene matches: 4. The CDR3 has 14 amino acids. The germline gives CDR1 MNHEY, CDR2 SVGAGI. CDR3 nucleotide sequence: TGTGCCAGCAGTTACGGGACAGACTTCTATGGCTACACCTTC. Encoded protein: CASSYGTDFYGYTF.

The chain is built from TRBV27 and TRBJ2-1; 11 bases fit TRBD1. Germline V lookup: CDR1 MNHEY, CDR2 SMNVEV (reference sequence). V lost 2 bases to trimming and J lost 7 bases; unmatched junction nucleotides: 10. The CDR3 runs to 17 residues. Here the CDR3 reads CASSLNSDRGHVNEQFF. CDR3 DNA: TGTGCCAGCAGTTTAAATTCGGACAGGGGGCACGTAAATGAGCAGTTCTTC.

The table lists this clone with a count of one. The chain carries TRBV4-1 and TRBJ1-1; 8 nucleotides align to TRBD1. Germline assignment: CDR1 MGHRA and CDR2 YSYEKL. Losses at the gene ends were 2 bases for V and 1 base for J; bases not matched to a gene: 3. CDR3 size: 15 residues. CDR3 loop: CASSQLGQGNTEAFF. The CDR3 region has the DNA TGCGCCAGCAGCCAACTCGGACAGGGGAACACTGAAGCTTTCTTT.

This chain uses TRBV28 with TRBJ1-1; no definite D call. The CDR3 has 15 residues. CDR1 and CDR2 (germline): MDHEN, SYDVKM. V was cut by 3 bases and J by 0 bases, with 11 bases left in between. The CDR3 sequence is CASSFPPQVNTEAFF. The CDR3 DNA follows: TGTGCCAGCAGTTTCCCTCCGCAGGTGAACACTGAAGCTTTCTTT.

Turning to this clone: One end of the junction is discordant with germline, which a read error may explain. The sample contains more than one DNA sequence encoding this CDR3. The rearrangement joins TRBV4-2 to TRBJ1-4; no firm D call. The germline V gene has CDR1 LGHNA and CDR2 YNFKEQ. There are 12 residues in the CDR3. DNA of the CDR3: TGTGCCAGCAGGGGCTCTAACGAAAAACTGTTTTTT. It codes for CASRGSNEKLFF.

The chain links TRBV18 to TRBJ2-1; D is possibly TRBD2 (5 bases). Germline V lookup: CDR1 KGHSH, CDR2 LQKENI. V was clipped by 3 bases and J by 0 bases, with 12 bases between them. The CDR3 runs to 16 residues. CDR3 amino acids: CASSPPNSASYNEQFF. As DNA, the CDR3 is TGTGCCAGCTCACCGCCGAATAGCGCCTCCTACAATGAGCAGTTCTTC.

The chain links TRBV7-8 to TRBJ2-1; TRBD2 matches at 9 bases. There are 14 residues in the CDR3. CDR1 is SGHVS and CDR2 is FQNEAQ in the germline V gene. Germline trimming cut 3 bases from V and 7 bases from J; bases unmatched to any gene: 4. CDR3 sequence: CASSFGGRGNEQFF. The CDR3 DNA reads TGTGCCAGCAGCTTTGGCGGGAGGGGGAATGAGCAGTTCTTC.

The rearrangement links TRBV5-1 to TRBJ2-1; unclear D gene. This CDR3 region has 16 residues. Per the germline V gene, CDR1 is SGHRS and CDR2 is YFSETQ. Deletions cut 0 bases from V and 8 bases from J, with 18 bases between. This CDR3 is CASSLGSILASDEQFF. CDR3 sequence (DNA): TGCGCCAGCAGCTTGGGATCCATACTGGCTTCGGATGAGCAGTTCTTC. Drawing the rest from reference TRBV5-1 and TRBJ2-1, the complete variable domain is KAGVTQTPRYLIKTRGQQVTLSCSPISGHRSVSWYQQTPGQGLQFLFEYFSETQRNKGNFPGRFSGRQFSNSRSEMNVSTLELGDSALYLCASSLGSILASDEQFFGPGTRLTVL.

The chain has TRBV2 and TRBJ2-2; maybe TRBD1 (6 bases). Germline V lookup: CDR1 SNHLY, CDR2 FYNNEI. This CDR3 spans 15 amino acids. V was clipped by 10 bases and J by 1 base, with 16 bases between them. CDR3 loop: CATLTGARNTGELFF. CDR3 in DNA: TGTGCCACATTGACAGGAGCGAGGAACACCGGGGAGCTGTTTTTT.

The V and J genes are TRBV11-2 and TRBJ2-3; 7 nucleotides line up with TRBD1. V lost 1 base, J lost 1 base, and 5 bases stayed unmatched. The CDR3 contains 16 residues. Germline V CDR1 and CDR2: SGHAT, FQNNGV. The CDR3: CASSLAEGAGTDTQYF. The CDR3 nucleotides read TGTGCCAGCAGCTTAGCTGAGGGGGCCGGCACAGATACGCAGTATTTT.

The V gene is TRBV7-9, the J gene TRBJ2-5; D remains ambiguous. V lost 1 base to trimming and J lost 1 base, with 7 bases between them. CDR1 SEHNR and CDR2 FQNEAQ come from the germline V gene (reference sequence). The CDR3 is made up of 14 amino acids. CDR3 in DNA: TGTGCCAGCAGCTTAGGAACTCCCCAAGAGACCCAGTACTTC. This translates into CASSLGTPQETQYF.

The CDR3 sequence: CASSPRQGSGELFF. The CDR3 region has the DNA TGTGCCAGCAGCCCCCGACAGGGGAGCGGGGAGCTGTTTTTT. The chain links TRBV9 to TRBJ2-2; TRBD1 agrees at 8 bases. Germline CDR1 SGDLS, CDR2 YYNGEE. The V segment lost 4 bases and the J segment 7 bases; nucleotides outside the gene matches: 6. This CDR3 contains 14 residues.

V is TRBV7-6 and J is TRBJ2-7, with D tentatively TRBD1 (7 bases). The CDR3 loop spans 14 amino acids. Between the trimmed V and J ends, which lost 4 bases and 3 bases, there was a span of 13 bases. CDR1 SGHVS and CDR2 FNYEAQ come from the germline V gene. The CDR3 sequence: CASSWAGGFYEQYF. As DNA, the CDR3 is TGTGCCAGCAGCTGGGCAGGGGGGTTCTACGAGCAGTACTTC.

The chain has TRBV7-9 and TRBJ2-7, with 10 bases identical to TRBD1. V lost 4 bases to trimming and J lost 3 bases; unmatched junction nucleotides: 6. The CDR3 length is 15 residues. Germline V lookup: CDR1 SEHNR, CDR2 FQNEAQ (reference sequence). The CDR3 DNA is TGTGCCAGCAGCTCCCCGGGACAGGGGAACTACGAGCAGTACTTC. Its protein is CASSSPGQGNYEQYF.

The chain is built from TRBV7-9 and TRBJ1-2, with unresolved D. V dropped 4 bases and J dropped 6 bases, with 18 bases sitting between them. CDR1 is SEHNR, CDR2 FQNEAQ, per germline (reference sequence). This CDR3 has 15 amino acids. The CDR3 protein is CASSSTFFLSDGYTF. The CDR3 nucleotides are TGTGCCAGCAGCTCCACCTTTTTTTTGTCGGATGGCTACACCTTC. The full variable domain, completed using reference TRBV7-9 and TRBJ1-2, is DTGVSQNPRHKITKRGQNVTFRCDPISEHNRLYWYRQTLGQGPEFLTYFQNEAQLEKSRLLSDRFSAERPKGSFSTLEIQRTEQGDSAMYLCASSSTFFLSDGYTFGSGTRLTVV.

The chain joins TRBV2 to TRBJ2-7; D ambiguous. CDR1 is SNHLY, CDR2 FYNNEI, per germline. Trimming took off 3 bases at V and 7 bases at J, with 16 bases between the two ends. The CDR3 sequence is 14 residues long. CDR3 nucleotides: TGTGCCAGCAGTGATGGGGAAACTTCGAGGGAGCAGTACTTC. It codes for CASSDGETSREQYF.